A selection of T cell receptor beta chains follows, all from one sample in a study of CD8 T cells in Susac syndrome. TCRdb passed the immunoSEQ multiplex PCR reads through MiXCR, listing each CDR3 protein once. The table has over 200,000 distinct CDR3 sequences, just under 95% seen once; the top ten hold around 0.08%. Sequencing input: CD4+ T cells from PBMCs. The receptor set was obtained from a human donor with multiple sclerosis. CDR3s include the opening cysteine and the closing phenylalanine or tryptophan. Each record gives: D gene, J gene, V gene, clone size, CDR3 protein, CDR3 DNA. The D gene is left open where the match is weak. Only some rows state a clone size, as once, few, many or a class for expanded clones.

>TRBD2|TRBJ2-5|TRBV4-2|-
CASSQATSGGPQETQYF
TGTGCCAGCAGCCAAGCGACTAGCGGGGGGCCCCAAGAGACCCAGTACTTC
>-|TRBJ2-1|TRBV12-3/TRBV12-4|-
CASSLVQGSRNEQFF
TGTGCCAGCAGTTTAGTCCAGGGGAGTCGTAATGAGCAGTTCTTC
>-|TRBJ2-5|TRBV23-1|-
CASSHHTFSSETQYF
TGCGCCAGCAGTCACCACACCTTCTCATCAGAGACCCAGTACTTC
>-|TRBJ2-3|TRBV2|-
CASSADKLAPTDTQYF
TGTGCCAGCAGTGCAGATAAACTAGCTCCCACAGATACGCAGTATTTT
>-|TRBJ1-2|TRBV9|-
CASSERGSNYGYTF
TGTGCCAGCAGCGAGAGGGGGTCAAACTATGGCTACACCTTC
>-|TRBJ1-6|TRBV7-8|-
CASSAQVGNSPLHF
TGTGCCAGCAGCGCCCAAGTGGGGAATTCACCCCTCCACTTT
>TRBD1|TRBJ1-1|TRBV13|-
CASSMGQGGNTEAFF
TGTGCCAGCAGCATGGGACAGGGGGGGAACACTGAAGCTTTCTTT
>TRBD1|TRBJ1-1|TRBV4-1|-
CASSQLTGTAFF
TGCGCCAGCAGCCAGTTGACAGGGACAGCTTTCTTT
>-|TRBJ1-1|TRBV20-1|-
CSGWQAPEAFF
TGCAGTGGTTGGCAAGCACCTGAAGCTTTCTTT
>-|TRBJ1-2|TRBV20-1|-
CSTKPGSRNYGYTF
TGCAGTACCAAACCGGGGTCCAGAAACTATGGCTACACCTTC
>-|TRBJ2-3|TRBV29-1|-
CSVAGTLGTQYF
TGCAGCGTTGCGGGGACCCTGGGTACGCAGTATTTT
>-|TRBJ2-5|TRBV12-5|-
CASGLGSQGTTQETQYF
TGTGCTAGTGGTTTGGGGTCCCAGGGGACGACCCAAGAGACCCAGTACTTC
>-|TRBJ1-2|TRBV3-1|-
CASSQGGEYGYTF
TGTGCCAGCAGCCAAGGGGGGGAGTATGGCTACACCTTC
>-|TRBJ1-1|TRBV4-2|once
CASSHPAVLEAFF
TGTGCCAGCAGCCACCCTGCGGTATTAGAAGCTTTCTTT
>-|TRBJ2-5|TRBV11-2|-
CASSPRDRQGETQYF
TGTGCCAGCAGCCCTAGGGACCGGCAGGGAGAGACCCAGTACTTC
>-|TRBJ2-3|TRBV29-1|once
CSVGSGVGTQYF
TGCAGCGTCGGTAGTGGCGTGGGAACGCAGTATTTT
>-|TRBJ1-5|TRBV6-5|once
CASSVRQHQPQHF
TGTGCCAGCAGCGTACGGCAGCATCAGCCCCAGCATTTT
>-|TRBJ2-7|TRBV30|-
CAWSVLYEQYF
TGTGCCTGGAGTGTATTGTACGAGCAGTACTTC
>-|TRBJ2-3|TRBV5-1|-
CASSLVGAGSTDTQYF
TGCGCCAGCAGCTTGGTCGGGGCGGGGAGCACAGATACGCAGTATTTT
>-|TRBJ2-1|TRBV20-1|-
CSAWDFGDNEQFF
TGCAGTGCTTGGGACTTTGGGGACAATGAGCAGTTCTTC
>-|TRBJ2-1|TRBV7-9|-
CASSLAGRRGGWNEQFF
TGTGCCAGCAGCTTAGCGGGTCGTCGGGGCGGATGGAATGAGCAGTTCTTC
>TRBD2|TRBJ2-2|TRBV9|-
CASSVSSGGVNTGELFF
TGTGCCAGCAGCGTTAGTAGCGGGGGAGTGAACACCGGGGAGCTGTTTTTT
>-|TRBJ1-1|TRBV10-3|-
CAISGSLGGYDTEAFF
TGTGCCATCAGTGGGTCGCTTGGGGGTTACGACACTGAAGCTTTCTTT
>-|TRBJ1-4|TRBV28|-
CASSLMGRGYEKLFF
TGTGCCAGCAGTTTAATGGGTAGAGGGTATGAAAAACTGTTTTTT
>TRBD2|TRBJ2-1|TRBV2|once
CASSVTSGVYNEQFF
TGTGCCAGCAGTGTCACTAGCGGGGTTTACAATGAGCAGTTCTTC
>-|TRBJ1-2|TRBV3-1|-
CASSQGTPGYTF
TGTGCCAGCAGCCAAGGTACACCTGGCTACACCTTC
>-|TRBJ2-7|TRBV2|-
CASKLLGNEQYF
TGTGCCAGCAAGCTCCTAGGAAACGAGCAGTACTTC
>-|TRBJ1-2|TRBV29-1|-
CSVDQGLEGYTF
TGCAGCGTTGATCAGGGGTTGGAGGGCTACACCTTC
>-|TRBJ2-7|TRBV6-6|-
CASRAWRGEQYF
TGTGCCAGCCGAGCATGGCGGGGCGAGCAGTACTTC
>TRBD1|TRBJ1-2|TRBV20-1|-
CSAHGQGAFGYTF
TGCAGTGCCCACGGACAGGGGGCGTTTGGCTACACCTTC
>-|TRBJ1-6|TRBV20-1|-
CSARHSQDENLHF
TGCAGTGCTCGTCACTCCCAAGACGAGAACCTCCACTTT
>-|TRBJ1-6|TRBV30|-
CAWSSLPPSGSGSPLHF
TGTGCCTGGAGTAGTCTCCCCCCTTCAGGCTCCGGTTCACCCCTCCACTTT
>-|TRBJ1-5|TRBV3-1|-
CASTGGDNQPQHF
TGTGCCAGCACAGGAGGAGACAATCAGCCCCAGCATTTT
>-|TRBJ2-3|TRBV11-1|-
CASRSSLGTDTQYF
TGTGCCAGCAGATCGTCGTTGGGTACCGATACGCAGTATTTT
>-|TRBJ1-1|TRBV30|-
CAWWQGNTEAFF
TGTGCCTGGTGGCAGGGAAACACTGAAGCTTTCTTT
>-|TRBJ1-6|TRBV5-1|-
CASSLVPGRGAYNSPLHF
TGCGCCAGCAGCTTGGTCCCAGGTCGAGGGGCCTATAATTCACCCCTCCACTTT
>-|TRBJ2-5|TRBV6-5|-
CASSYSGETQYF
TGTGCCAGCAGTTACTCGGGGGAGACCCAGTACTTC
>-|TRBJ1-2|TRBV12-3/TRBV12-4|-
CASSLSGNAYGYTF
TGTGCCAGCAGTTTATCCGGGAATGCCTATGGCTACACCTTC
>-|TRBJ2-1|TRBV25-1|-
CASSELGSGGNGEQFF
TGTGCCAGCAGTGAATTAGGGAGTGGAGGTAACGGGGAGCAGTTCTTC
>-|TRBJ2-3|TRBV29-1|-
CSVEGTAFTDTQYF
TGCAGCGTTGAAGGGACAGCGTTCACAGATACGCAGTATTTT
>-|TRBJ2-7|TRBV10-3|-
CAISREDYEQYF
TGTGCCATCAGTCGGGAAGACTACGAGCAGTACTTC
>-|TRBJ2-5|TRBV21-1|once
CATSLGLQRRLETQYF
TGTGCCACCTCCCTGGGACTGCAACGCCGTTTAGAGACCCAGTACTTC
>-|TRBJ1-2|TRBV23-1|-
CASSHPGAENYGYTF
TGCGCCAGCAGTCACCCTGGGGCGGAGAACTATGGCTACACCTTC
>-|TRBJ2-7|TRBV3-1|-
CASSQGWRTYEQYF
TGTGCCAGCAGCCAAGGATGGCGTACCTACGAGCAGTACTTC
>-|TRBJ1-1|TRBV29-1|-
CSVEVTVGNSAFF
TGCAGCGTTGAAGTGACAGTTGGGAACTCAGCTTTCTTT
>-|TRBJ2-1|TRBV14|-
CASSQDGTSYNEQFF
TGTGCCAGCAGCCAAGACGGGACGTCCTACAATGAGCAGTTCTTC
>-|TRBJ1-1|TRBV14|-
CASSRQRNTEAFF
TGTGCCAGCAGCCGACAGAGGAACACTGAAGCTTTCTTT
>TRBD1|TRBJ1-1|TRBV30|-
CAWSVPGTGGAFF
TGTGCCTGGAGTGTACCTGGGACAGGGGGGGCTTTCTTT
>-|TRBJ1-4|TRBV30|-
CAWSVELEGGQLFF
TGTGCCTGGAGTGTAGAATTGGAGGGTGGGCAACTGTTTTTT
>-|TRBJ2-4|TRBV29-1|-
CSVSSTGQGRIQYF
TGCAGCGTTTCCTCGACAGGTCAGGGTCGTATTCAGTACTTC
>-|TRBJ2-5|TRBV13|-
CASRLGSSETQYF
TGTGCCAGCAGATTAGGTTCGTCAGAGACCCAGTACTTC
>-|TRBJ1-6|TRBV30|-
CAWTDTFSYNSPLHF
TGTGCCTGGACCGACACATTCTCCTATAATTCACCCCTCCACTTT
>TRBD2|TRBJ2-2|TRBV29-1|-
CSVELAGGGELFF
TGCAGCGTTGAGCTAGCGGGGGGCGGGGAGCTGTTTTTT
>-|TRBJ1-2|TRBV29-1|-
CSVEDRGRLNYGYTF
TGCAGCGTTGAAGATCGGGGGCGCCTTAACTATGGCTACACCTTC
>-|TRBJ2-5|TRBV18|-
CASSPRSDQETQYF
TGTGCCAGCTCACCAAGGTCAGACCAAGAGACCCAGTACTTC
>TRBD2|TRBJ2-3|TRBV6-4|-
CASSEGLAGGRSDTQYF
TGTGCCAGCAGCGAGGGACTAGCGGGGGGCCGTTCAGATACGCAGTATTTT
>-|TRBJ1-1|TRBV12-3/TRBV12-4|-
CASSSEGYQAFF
TGTGCCAGCAGTTCGGAGGGGTACCAAGCTTTCTTT
>-|TRBJ2-2|TRBV20-1|-
CSARIGGRELFF
TGCAGTGCCAGGATAGGAGGGAGGGAGCTGTTTTTT
>-|TRBJ1-5|TRBV12-3/TRBV12-4|once
CASSLMDQPQHF
TGTGCCAGCAGTTTAATGGATCAGCCCCAGCATTTT
>-|TRBJ2-1|TRBV7-9|once
CASSTGQRAYNEQFF
TGTGCCAGCAGCACCGGACAGCGAGCCTACAATGAGCAGTTCTTC